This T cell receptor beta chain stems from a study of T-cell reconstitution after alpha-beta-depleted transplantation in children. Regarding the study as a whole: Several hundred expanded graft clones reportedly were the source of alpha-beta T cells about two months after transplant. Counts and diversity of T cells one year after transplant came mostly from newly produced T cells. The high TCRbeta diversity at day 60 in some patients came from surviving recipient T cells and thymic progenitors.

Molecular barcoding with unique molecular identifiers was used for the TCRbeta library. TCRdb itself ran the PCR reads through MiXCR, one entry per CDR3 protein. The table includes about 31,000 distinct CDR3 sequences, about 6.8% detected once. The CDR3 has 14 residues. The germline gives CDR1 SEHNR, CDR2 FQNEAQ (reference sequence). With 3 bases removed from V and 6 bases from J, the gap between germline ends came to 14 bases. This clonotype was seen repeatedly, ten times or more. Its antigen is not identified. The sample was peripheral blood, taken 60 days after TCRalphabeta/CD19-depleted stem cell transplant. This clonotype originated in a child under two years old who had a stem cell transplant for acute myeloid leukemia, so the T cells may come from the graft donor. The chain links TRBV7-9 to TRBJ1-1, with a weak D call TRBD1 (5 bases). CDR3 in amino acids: CASSFWTLQSEAFF. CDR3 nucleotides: TGTGCCAGCAGCTTTTGGACATTGCAGTCTGAAGCTTTCTTT.